These T cell receptor beta chains were read from a single sample in a study of CD8 T cells in ankylosing spondylitis. One entry per CDR3 protein results from TCRdb running MiXCR on the 5' RACE reads. In the table there are some 200,000 distinct CDR3 sequences, around 24% of which are singletons. Input material: blood, either unsorted or a sorted T cell fraction (not recorded which). The receptors come from a male donor with ankylosing spondylitis or in good health (not recorded which). Both conserved end residues are part of each CDR3. The D gene is left open where the match is weak. Clone size appears in some rows only: once, few, many, or a class for an expanded clone.

clone size | J gene | D gene | V gene | CDR3 DNA | CDR3 protein
NA | TRBJ2-7 | NA | TRBV20-1 | TGCAGTGCTAGAAGGCCGGGTACCTACGAGCAGTACTTC | CSARRPGTYEQYF
many | TRBJ2-4 | TRBD2 | TRBV10-3 | TGTGCCATCAGTGACTCAAACTCAGGACTAGCGGTAGCCAAAAACATTCAGTACTTC | CAISDSNSGLAVAKNIQYF
NA | TRBJ2-2 | NA | TRBV29-1 | TGCAGCGTTGCGGATCCCGGGGAGCTGTTTTTT | CSVADPGELFF
few | TRBJ1-2 | NA | TRBV4-3 | TGCGCCAGCAGCCAAGATACCGCCGGCAGCCACTATGGCTACACCTTC | CASSQDTAGSHYGYTF
NA | TRBJ1-1 | TRBD1 | TRBV12-3/TRBV12-4 | TGTGCCAGCAGTACCACAGGGGTCACTGAAGCTTTCTTT | CASSTTGVTEAFF
NA | TRBJ2-7 | TRBD2 | TRBV29-1 | TGCAGCGTTGTTTCTAGCGGGAACTCCTACGAGCAGTACTTC | CSVVSSGNSYEQYF
many | TRBJ2-7 | NA | TRBV7-2 | TGTGCCAGCAGCTTCGTATCCTACGAGCAGTACTTC | CASSFVSYEQYF
many | TRBJ1-5 | TRBD1 | TRBV20-1 | TGCAGTGCTAGAGTTGGACAGGGTTATAGCAATCAGCCCCAGCATTTT | CSARVGQGYSNQPQHF
few | TRBJ2-7 | NA | TRBV29-1 | TGCAGCGGGGGAAGCTCCTACGAGCAGTACTTC | CSGGSSYEQYF
many | TRBJ2-5 | TRBD2 | TRBV5-1 | TGCGCCAGCAGCTTGGTAGGTAGCGGGAGACCTACTGAAGAGACCCAGTACTTC | CASSLVGSGRPTEETQYF
many | TRBJ2-3 | NA | TRBV9 | TGTGCCAGCAGCGTAGCTAGTAGTTCAGATACGCAGTATTTT | CASSVASSSDTQYF
few | TRBJ2-3 | NA | TRBV12-3/TRBV12-4 | TGTGCCACCTCTAGCGGCACAGATACGCAGTATTTT | CATSSGTDTQYF
NA | TRBJ2-1 | NA | TRBV11-3 | TGTGCCAGCAGCCCCCGGGACCAAGGTGGGCACAATGAGCAGTTCTTC | CASSPRDQGGHNEQFF
once | TRBJ1-3 | NA | TRBV10-3 | TGTGCCATCAGTGAGTCGAGCGGAAACACCATATATTTT | CAISESSGNTIYF
many | TRBJ2-3 | NA | TRBV15 | TGTGCCACCAGCAGAGATAAACCAGATACGCAGTATTTT | CATSRDKPDTQYF
NA | TRBJ2-2 | NA | TRBV5-5 | TGTGCCAGCAGCTTGGTACTTCTCCCAGGCGCGAACACCGGGGAGCTGTTTTTT | CASSLVLLPGANTGELFF
NA | TRBJ1-5 | NA | TRBV6-1 | TGTGCCAGCAGTCCGGGGAAAGGCCTTAGCAATCAGCCCCAGCATTTT | CASSPGKGLSNQPQHF
many | TRBJ1-5 | NA | TRBV6-1 | TGTGCCAGCAAGCCGGGTGGAGGAAGCAATCAGCCCCAGCATTTT | CASKPGGGSNQPQHF
NA | TRBJ2-2 | TRBD1 | TRBV6-1 | TGTGCCAGCAGAACACAGGGGCCTACGAACACCGGGGAGCTGTTTTTT | CASRTQGPTNTGELFF
many | TRBJ2-1 | TRBD2 | TRBV5-1 | TGCGCCAGCAGCTTGGCTAGCGGCGTCTACAATGAGCAGTTCTTC | CASSLASGVYNEQFF
once | TRBJ1-1 | NA | TRBV7-2 | TGTGCCAGCAGCTTAGTCTCAGGTCAGGGGAACACTGAAGCTTTCTTT | CASSLVSGQGNTEAFF
many | TRBJ1-2 | NA | TRBV18 | TGTGCCAGCTCACAGGGCAGGGACTATGGCTACACCTTC | CASSQGRDYGYTF
few | TRBJ1-5 | TRBD1 | TRBV20-1 | TGCAGTGCTTACAGGGGCGACAATCAGCCCCAGCATTTT | CSAYRGDNQPQHF
once | TRBJ2-1 | TRBD2 | TRBV5-1 | TGCGCCAGCAATACGGTAGCGGGATCGAATGAGCAGTTCTTC | CASNTVAGSNEQFF
few | TRBJ1-1 | TRBD1 | TRBV20-1 | TGCAGTGCTAGAGATGACAGGGGTATGAACACTGAAGCTTTCTTT | CSARDDRGMNTEAFF
few | TRBJ2-5 | NA | TRBV10-3 | TGTGCCATCAGTGAGGCGCGTGGACTCGGGACCCAGTACTTC | CAISEARGLGTQYF
many | TRBJ2-5 | TRBD2 | TRBV7-3 | TGTGCCAGCAGCTTAGGCGGGAGGAGGGGTCAAGAGACCCAGTACTTC | CASSLGGRRGQETQYF